The 18 T cell receptor beta chains listed next were all sequenced from one sample in a study of OX40 agonist ivuxolimab in advanced cancers. Sequencing used immunoSEQ multiplex PCR; TCRdb keeps in-frame clones, though not all of them. The sample contains about 52,000 clones, 94% of which appear only once. The sequencing here drew on CD4+ or CD8+ T cells sorted from blood, taken in a trial of the OX40 agonist ivuxolimab. Every receptor here comes from an adult with an advanced solid tumor such as melanoma, head and neck, liver or kidney cancer.

V gene TRBV13 combines with J gene TRBJ2-3; 7 bases are shared with TRBD2. CDR1 and CDR2 from the germline V gene are PRHDT and FYEKMQ (reference sequence). The CDR3 is 15 amino acids. The junction had 6 bases not matched to a gene; V was cut back by 3 bases and J by 3 bases. The CDR3 reads CASSLRLAVTDTQYF. CDR3 sequence (DNA): TGTGCCAGCAGCTTGAGGCTAGCGGTAACAGATACGCAGTATTTT.

This chain joins TRBV29-1 and TRBJ1-1, with D possibly TRBD1 on 6 matching bases. Trimming removed 4 bases from V and 1 base from J, with 13 bases in between. Per germline, CDR1 SQVTM and CDR2 ANQGSEA. The CDR3 loop spans 14 amino acids. The CDR3 region has the DNA TGCAGCGTTGTCACAGGGAAAGCGAACACTGAAGCTTTCTTT. It encodes CSVVTGKANTEAFF.

This rearrangement joins TRBV2 to TRBJ1-1, with D perhaps TRBD1 (5 bases). CDR1 and CDR2 from the germline V gene are SNHLY and FYNNEI. This CDR3 has 13 residues. Trimming stripped 3 bases from V and 4 bases from J, with 9 bases between. CDR3 coding DNA: TGTGCCAGCAGTGACCCAGGGTTCACTGAAGCTTTCTTT. Encoded protein: CASSDPGFTEAFF.

This chain uses TRBV21-1 with TRBJ2-1; the listed D gene, TRBD2, was not tested against the DNA. TRBV21-1 corresponds to a pseudogene. CDR3 length: 22 residues. CDR3 amino acids: CASSKARRITRDKVVSYNEQFF. The CDR3 nucleotides read TGTGCCAGCAGCAAAGCACGGAGAATTACGCGGGATAAGGTGGTGTCCTACAATGAGCAGTTCTTC.

This sequence joins TRBV11-2 and TRBJ1-1; no clear D. Trimming took off 5 bases at V and 6 bases at J, with 10 bases between the two ends. In germline, CDR1 is SGHAT, CDR2 FQNNGV. CDR3 length: 12 amino acids. CDR3: CASSPTAAEAFF. In DNA form, the CDR3 reads TGTGCCAGCAGCCCCACCGCGGCTGAAGCTTTCTTT.

This chain joins TRBV7-9 and TRBJ1-2; D gene unclear. Between the trimmed V and J ends, which lost 0 bases and 3 bases, there was a span of 11 bases. Germline V lookup: CDR1 SEHNR, CDR2 FQNEAQ (reference sequence). This CDR3 spans 15 amino acids. CDR3 DNA: TGTGCCAGCAGCTTAGCCTCGATGGCGGACTATGGCTACACCTTC. Protein sequence: CASSLASMADYGYTF.

The V call is TRBV6-6, the J call TRBJ1-5, with TRBD1 as a possible D gene (6 bases). The CDR3 spans 15 residues. V shed 2 bases and J shed 4 bases, with 12 bases lying between them. From germline, CDR1 is MNHNY and CDR2 SVGAGI (reference sequence). The CDR3 DNA is TGTGCCAGCAGTTACGGCAGGGGACTTAATCAGCCCCAGCATTTT. It translates to CASSYGRGLNQPQHF.

As regards this clone: One end of the junction does not line up with germline, which may come from a read error. The chain combines TRBV7-7 with TRBJ2-7; 7 positions match TRBD1. Germline V gives CDR1 SSHAT, CDR2 FNYEAQ (reference sequence). The CDR3 is 13 residues long. The CDR3 DNA reads as TGTGCTAGCAGTCCGGGACAGTCCTACGAGCAGTACTTC. Translation gives CASSPGQSYEQYF. Based on the CDR3 plus reference TRBV7-7 and TRBJ2-7, the full variable domain is GAGVSQSPRYKVTKRGQDVTLRCDPISSHATLYWYQQALGQGPEFLTYFNYEAQPDKSGLPSDRFSAERPEGSISTLTIQRTEQRDSAMYRCASSPGQSYEQYFGPGTRLTVT.

The chain is built from TRBV11-1 and TRBJ1-1, with 8 bases fitting TRBD1. This CDR3 is 16 amino acids long. CDR1 is SGHAT and CDR2 is FQDESV in the germline V gene (reference sequence). V shed 5 bases, J shed 3 bases, and the junction held 11 bases outside the gene matches. The CDR3 is CASSPDREKGHTEAFF. The CDR3 coding sequence is TGTGCCAGCAGCCCGGACAGGGAGAAGGGTCACACTGAAGCTTTCTTT.

This clone was seen only once. V gene TRBV4-1 combines with J gene TRBJ2-4; tentative D call: TRBD1 (5 bases). Germline lookup yields CDR1 MGHRA and CDR2 YSYEKL. V lost 0 bases, J lost 9 bases, and 12 bases lay in between. The CDR3 totals 14 residues. DNA for the CDR3: TGCGCCAGCAGCCAAGACGAAGGGGCCGGCATTCAGTACTTC. Translation gives CASSQDEGAGIQYF.

V gene TRBV27 combines with J gene TRBJ2-1; TRBD1 matches 9 bases. Germline V gene data show CDR1 as MNHEY and CDR2 as SMNVEV (reference sequence). The junction had 7 bases not matched to a gene; V was cut back by 6 bases and J by 4 bases. This CDR3 has 15 residues. The CDR3 nucleotides are TGTGCCAGCAGCGTAACAGGGGGCCTGTACAATGAGCAGTTCTTC. Its translation: CASSVTGGLYNEQFF.

The chain links TRBV28 to TRBJ2-1; TRBD2 matches at 7 bases. With 5 bases clipped from V and 1 base from J, the junction kept 5 bases outside the gene matches. This CDR3 comprises 15 residues. CDR1 and CDR2 from the germline V gene are MDHEN and SYDVKM. This chain's CDR3 is CASSTGTTSYNEQFF. Written as DNA, the CDR3 is TGTGCCAGCAGTACCGGGACTACGTCCTACAATGAGCAGTTCTTC. The complete variable domain, with remaining parts taken from reference TRBV28 and TRBJ2-1, reads DVKVTQSSRYLVKRTGEKVFLECVQDMDHENMFWYRQDPGLGLRLIYFSYDVKMKEKGDIPEGYSVSREKKERFSLILESASTNQTSMYLCASSTGTTSYNEQFFGPGTRLTVL.

The chain links TRBV28 to TRBJ2-7; D is possibly TRBD2 (6 bases). The CDR3 covers 14 residues. V was trimmed by 6 bases and J by 2 bases, leaving 14 bases between them. The germline gives CDR1 MDHEN, CDR2 SYDVKM. The CDR3 spells CASRDGTPAYEQYF. The CDR3 region has the DNA TGTGCCAGCAGGGACGGGACTCCCGCCTACGAGCAGTACTTC.

This clone was found a few times. The V and J genes are TRBV29-1 and TRBJ1-2; no definite D call. Germline assignment: CDR1 SQVTM and CDR2 ANQGSEA. This CDR3 is 12 amino acids long. The germline V and J ends were trimmed by 7 bases and 5 bases, with 14 bases remaining between them. This CDR3 reads CSAEAGHYGYTF. The CDR3 bases are TGCAGCGCCGAAGCGGGTCATTATGGCTACACCTTC.

Concerning this clone: A read error may account for a junction end that differs from germline. The chain links TRBV7-3 to TRBJ1-1; D call uncertain. Germline CDR1 is SGHTA and CDR2 is FQGTGA. The CDR3 extends over 13 amino acids. The CDR3 loop reads CASRLTQNTEAFF. The CDR3 DNA reads as TGTGCCAGCAGGTTAACACAGAACACTGAAGCTTTCTTT.

V and J are TRBV28 and TRBJ2-2; D assignment may be TRBD1 or TRBD2 (5 bases each). This CDR3 has 14 residues. The germline CDR1 and CDR2 sequences are MDHEN and SYDVKM. V was cut by 10 bases and J by 6 bases, with 18 bases left in between. The CDR3, as DNA: TGTGCCACCCTCCGGGGTACGGGACCCGGGGAGCTGTTTTTT. Translated: CATLRGTGPGELFF.

The chain recombines TRBV9 with TRBJ2-3, with 9 nucleotides matching TRBD2. The trim removed 4 bases at V and 8 bases at J, leaving 14 bases unmatched. The CDR3 length is 16 residues. Germline values: CDR1 SGDLS, CDR2 YYNGEE. The CDR3 spells CASSPGGASGIGTQYF. CDR3 coding DNA: TGTGCCAGCAGCCCGGGAGGCGCTAGCGGGATTGGTACGCAGTATTTT.

This chain joins TRBV19 and TRBJ2-1, with 7 positions matching TRBD2. The V gene's germline CDR1 is LNHDA and CDR2 SQIVND (reference sequence). This CDR3 contains 15 residues. Trimming at V came to 1 base and at J to 2 bases, leaving 2 bases not matched to a gene. The CDR3 DNA follows: TGTGCCAGTAGTATAGGAAGCGGGACCTACAATGAGCAGTTCTTC. This codes for CASSIGSGTYNEQFF.